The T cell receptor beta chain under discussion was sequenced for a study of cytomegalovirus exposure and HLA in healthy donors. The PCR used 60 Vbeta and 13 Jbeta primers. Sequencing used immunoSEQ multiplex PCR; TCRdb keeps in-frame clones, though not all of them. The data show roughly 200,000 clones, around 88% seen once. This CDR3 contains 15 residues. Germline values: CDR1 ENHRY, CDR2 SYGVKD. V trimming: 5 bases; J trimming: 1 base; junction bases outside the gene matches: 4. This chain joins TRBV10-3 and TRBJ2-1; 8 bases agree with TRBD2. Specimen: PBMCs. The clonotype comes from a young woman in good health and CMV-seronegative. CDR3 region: CAISTTSGSYNEQFF. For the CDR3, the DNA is TGTGCCATCAGTACCACTAGCGGATCCTACAATGAGCAGTTCTTC.